A single sample gave rise to the 17 T cell receptor beta chains below, sequenced in a study of blood T cells in healthy people across ages. A second PCR, run for 7 to 11 cycles, used a sample-barcoded 5' primer plus a J-beta primer mix. Each CDR3 protein gets one entry after TCRdb re-called the 5' RACE reads with MiXCR. The sample includes around 1,700,000 distinct CDR3 sequences, roughly 30% of them seen just once. Specimen: blood. These receptors all stem from a woman in her twenties or thirties in good health.

A word on this clonotype: This CDR3 fails to terminate in the conserved phenylalanine or tryptophan, so it likely reflects a read error. The chain uses TRBV25-1 and TRBJ2-5; D might be TRBD1 (6 bases). V lost 3 bases to trimming and J lost 1 base, with 9 bases between them. This CDR3 has 14 residues. CDR1 and CDR2 from the germline V gene are MGHDK and SYGVNS. CDR3 in amino acids: CASSDRGVQETQYV. The CDR3 coding sequence is TGTGCCAGCAGTGACAGGGGAGTCCAAGAGACCCAGTACGTC.

This clonotype was counted ten times or more. The chain couples TRBV6-5 to TRBJ2-4; D uncertain. The CDR3 contains 14 residues. Trimming shortened V by 6 bases and J by 0 bases, and 9 bases separated the two germline ends. Germline CDR1 reads MNHEY; CDR2 reads SVGAGI. CDR3: CASSPLGAKNIQYF. DNA of the CDR3: TGTGCCAGCAGCCCCTTAGGAGCCAAAAACATTCAGTACTTC.

This clonotype has a handful of counts. The rearrangement uses TRBV6-1 and TRBJ2-7, with D maybe TRBD1 (6 bases). This CDR3 spans 15 amino acids. The V and J ends lost 6 bases and 5 bases respectively, with 20 bases between them. Germline values: CDR1 MNHNS, CDR2 SASEGT. CDR3 DNA: TGTGCCAGCAGGCCCCTCGGCACAGGGAGTAACGAGCAGTACTTC. This encodes CASRPLGTGSNEQYF.

This chain joins TRBV7-9 and TRBJ2-5; no clear D. The ends were cut back, 5 bases at V and 11 bases at J, with 12 bases in the middle. Germline lookup yields CDR1 SEHNR and CDR2 FQNEAQ (reference sequence). This CDR3 has 11 residues. The CDR3 sequence: CASSLVAEQYF. In DNA form, the CDR3 reads TGTGCCAGCAGCCTGGTCGCAGAGCAGTACTTC.

Worth noting for this clonotype: Being one base from a much bigger clone, this may be a read error. The genes are TRBV12-3 or TRBV12-4 and TRBJ2-5; TRBD1 is a possible D gene (5 bases). There are 13 residues in the CDR3. Between the trimmed V and J ends, which lost 6 bases and 1 base, there was a span of 9 bases. The CDR3 coding sequence is TGTGCCAGCAGGTTTGACAGCCAAGAGACCCAGTACTTC. Amino acids: CASRFDSQETQYF.

The rearrangement joins TRBV5-5 to TRBJ2-7; 10 bases match TRBD2. V was clipped by 3 bases and J by 0 bases; unmatched bases: 6. Germline-derived CDR1 and CDR2 are SGHKS and YYEKEE (reference sequence). This CDR3 is 16 amino acids long. CDR3 residues: CASSWQAGGLSYEQYF. CDR3 bases: TGTGCCAGCAGCTGGCAAGCGGGGGGGCTCTCCTACGAGCAGTACTTC.

In regard to this clonotype: This may be a read error: a much more frequent sequence differs by one nucleotide. The gene calls are TRBV5-1 and TRBJ1-2; 7 positions agree with TRBD1. CDR1 and CDR2 (germline): SGHRS, YFSETQ. The CDR3 is made up of 15 amino acids. The DNA of the CDR3 is TGCGCCAACAGCTGGACCACAGGGGATAACTATGGCTACACCTTC. It encodes CANSWTTGDNYGYTF.

This clonotype came up a few times. The chain couples TRBV6-6 to TRBJ2-5; no reliable D call. V was clipped by 8 bases and J by 2 bases, with 9 bases between them. The V gene's germline CDR1 is MNHNY and CDR2 SVGAGI (reference sequence). The CDR3 has 12 residues. CDR3 nucleotides: TGTGCCAGCGGTGGGGTACAAGAGACCCAGTACTTC. The encoded protein is CASGGVQETQYF.

The chain has TRBV4-2 and TRBJ2-3, with D unresolved. CDR1 LGHNA and CDR2 YNFKEQ come from the germline V gene. V was pared by 5 bases and J by 7 bases, with 13 bases between. This CDR3 spans 13 amino acids. The CDR3 region is CASSEVGSNTQYF. For the CDR3, the DNA is TGTGCCAGCAGCGAAGTCGGATCTAATACGCAGTATTTT.

The chain uses TRBV5-1 and TRBJ1-2, with D maybe TRBD1 (5 bases). Deletions cut 7 bases from V and 2 bases from J, with 9 bases between. CDR1 and CDR2 (germline): SGHRS, YFSETQ. The CDR3 consists of 12 residues. The CDR3 nucleotides are TGCGCCAGCGGGGCTGAAAACTATGGCTACACCTTC. Translating gives CASGAENYGYTF.

A few counts support this clonotype. The gene calls are TRBV12-3 or TRBV12-4 and TRBJ2-1; TRBD2 is a possible D gene (7 bases). This CDR3 region has 14 residues. Trimming removed 5 bases at V and 5 bases at J, with 13 bases between. CDR3 sequence reads: CASSTRGTNNEQFF. CDR3 nucleotides: TGTGCCAGCAGTACAAGGGGGACTAACAATGAGCAGTTCTTC.

The chain links TRBV5-1 to TRBJ1-5; tentatively, D is TRBD1 (5 bases). Deletions cut 5 bases from V and 0 bases from J, with 18 bases between. The CDR3 runs to 17 residues. Germline loops: CDR1 SGHRS, CDR2 YFSETQ. CDR3 nucleotides: TGCGCCAGCAGACCCGGGGGAGGGGAGTATAGCAATCAGCCCCAGCATTTT. This gives the protein CASRPGGGEYSNQPQHF. The entire variable domain, with the rest obtained from reference TRBV5-1 and TRBJ1-5, is as follows: KAGVTQTPRYLIKTRGQQVTLSCSPISGHRSVSWYQQTPGQGLQFLFEYFSETQRNKGNFPGRFSGRQFSNSRSEMNVSTLELGDSALYLCASRPGGGEYSNQPQHFGDGTRLSIL.

This clonotype was seen a handful of times. The rearrangement links TRBV12-3 or TRBV12-4 to TRBJ2-3; D gene ambiguous. This CDR3 comprises 14 residues. V was cut by 3 bases and J by 6 bases, with 13 bases left in between. CDR3 nucleotides: TGTGCCAGCAGTTTTCGGGCGGACCTGGATACGCAGTATTTT. Protein: CASSFRADLDTQYF.

The chain carries TRBV12-3 or TRBV12-4 and TRBJ1-1; 7 bases agree with TRBD1. V trimming: 2 bases; J trimming: 3 bases; junction bases outside the gene matches: 6. This CDR3 is 15 amino acids long. CDR3 sequence: CASSLTGAGDTEAFF. CDR3 in DNA: TGTGCCAGCAGTTTAACAGGGGCGGGTGACACTGAAGCTTTCTTT.

The table lists this clonotype with a few counts. The chain links TRBV12-3 or TRBV12-4 to TRBJ1-1; D ambiguous. CDR3 size: 14 residues. V lost 6 bases and J lost 1, with 12 bases in between. The DNA for the CDR3 is TGTGCCAGCAGCTTCCTACTCCCGAACACTGAAGCTTTCTTT. Its translation is CASSFLLPNTEAFF.

This clonotype was seen a handful of times. CDR3 nucleotide sequence: TGTGCCAGCAGCCCCCGGGGCGGGGACGTCTCCAATGAGCAGTTCTTC. Translated: CASSPRGGDVSNEQFF. The genes are TRBV7-6 and TRBJ2-1; D might be TRBD2 (6 bases). This CDR3 contains 16 residues. Looked up from germline, CDR1 is SGHVS and CDR2 is FNYEAQ. Trimming removed 5 bases from V and 6 bases from J, with 20 bases in between.

The chain couples TRBV4-1 to TRBJ1-5; no reliable D call. CDR1 is MGHRA, CDR2 YSYEKL, per germline. CDR3 length: 15 residues. Between the trimmed V and J ends, which lost 0 bases and 7 bases, there was a span of 13 bases. In DNA form, the CDR3 reads TGCGCCAGCAGCCAAGAAGGAGCCACAAGCCAGCCCCAGCATTTT. Translated, it gives CASSQEGATSQPQHF.